A selection of T cell receptor beta chains follows, all from one sample in a study of T-cell memory formation after mild COVID-19. TCRdb re-analysed the 5' RACE reads in MiXCR, keeping a single row per CDR3 protein. Of hundreds of thousands of distinct CDR3 sequences listed, roughly 19% were seen once; the top ten hold 20% to 25%. Input material: PBMCs or a T cell subset sorted from them (not recorded which). Receptors originate from a man in his late teens or twenties who had mild COVID-19 (a few samples of this study predate the infection). Cell type and time point are not known. Each CDR3 is given with its conserved first and last residue. Fields, in order: D gene, V gene, J gene, clone size, CDR3 DNA, CDR3 protein. D genes are given only for firm matches. Expanded clones get a size class; other rows say once, few or many, or leave the size out.

d_gene: NA; v_gene: TRBV5-1; j_gene: TRBJ2-6; abundance: many; CDR3nt: TGCGCCAGCTCCCGGACAGCTCACCGCTCTGGGGCCAACGTCCTGACTTTC; CDR3aa: CASSRTAHRSGANVLTF
d_gene: TRBD1; v_gene: TRBV5-1; j_gene: TRBJ2-6; abundance: NA; CDR3nt: TGCGCCAGCAGCTTGGGCTGGACAGGTCGCTCTGGGGCCAACGTCCTGACTTTC; CDR3aa: CASSLGWTGRSGANVLTF
d_gene: NA; v_gene: TRBV5-1; j_gene: TRBJ2-2; abundance: few; CDR3nt: TGCGCCAGCAGCTTGCCTAGCGTTGGCACCGGGGAGCTGTTTTTT; CDR3aa: CASSLPSVGTGELFF
d_gene: TRBD1; v_gene: TRBV7-9; j_gene: TRBJ1-5; abundance: few; CDR3nt: TGTGCCAGCAGCTTAACAGGGGCATTGTATCAGCCCCAGCATTTT; CDR3aa: CASSLTGALYQPQHF
d_gene: TRBD2; v_gene: TRBV11-2; j_gene: TRBJ2-5; abundance: few; CDR3nt: TGTGCCAGCAGCTTAGTGGGACTAGTAGGAGAGACCCAGTACTTC; CDR3aa: CASSLVGLVGETQYF
d_gene: NA; v_gene: TRBV7-9; j_gene: TRBJ1-6; abundance: few; CDR3nt: TGTGCCAGCAGCACAGGGACGAAAAGTTCACCCCTCCACTTT; CDR3aa: CASSTGTKSSPLHF
d_gene: NA; v_gene: TRBV7-2; j_gene: TRBJ1-2; abundance: NA; CDR3nt: TGTGCCAGCAGCTATTATGACAGCAACTATGGCTACACCTTC; CDR3aa: CASSYYDSNYGYTF
d_gene: NA; v_gene: TRBV6-5; j_gene: TRBJ2-1; abundance: few; CDR3nt: TGTGCCAGCAGTCTTCGGTCTAGCCCCTACAATGAGCAGTTCTTC; CDR3aa: CASSLRSSPYNEQFF
d_gene: NA; v_gene: TRBV5-5; j_gene: TRBJ2-3; abundance: few; CDR3nt: TGTGCCAGCCACCGTGGGGGGACCGGGGATACGCAGTATTTT; CDR3aa: CASHRGGTGDTQYF
d_gene: NA; v_gene: TRBV7-9; j_gene: TRBJ1-1; abundance: NA; CDR3nt: TGTGCCAGCAGCTTAGTCGGTTCTAGCTCCGGCGAAGCTTTCTTT; CDR3aa: CASSLVGSSSGEAFF
d_gene: NA; v_gene: TRBV20-1; j_gene: TRBJ1-5; abundance: few; CDR3nt: TGCAGTGCTAGAGCTCCCAATCAACCCCAGCATTTT; CDR3aa: CSARAPNQPQHF
d_gene: TRBD1; v_gene: TRBV2; j_gene: TRBJ1-4; abundance: few; CDR3nt: TGTGCCAGCAGTCCATCCGGGACAGGGTTGAAACTGTTTTTT; CDR3aa: CASSPSGTGLKLFF
d_gene: NA; v_gene: TRBV3-1; j_gene: TRBJ2-3; abundance: few; CDR3nt: TGTGCCAGCAGCCAAGAACATGGAAGTCGGCCGCTGGTAGATACGCAGTATTTT; CDR3aa: CASSQEHGSRPLVDTQYF
d_gene: NA; v_gene: TRBV7-3; j_gene: TRBJ2-3; abundance: NA; CDR3nt: TGTGCCAGCAGCTTAGGTCGCCTTGGGGATACGCAGTATTTT; CDR3aa: CASSLGRLGDTQYF
d_gene: NA; v_gene: TRBV6-2/TRBV6-3; j_gene: TRBJ1-3; abundance: NA; CDR3nt: TGTGCCAGCAGCAACGACGGGAACTCTGGAAACACCATATATTTT; CDR3aa: CASSNDGNSGNTIYF
d_gene: NA; v_gene: TRBV12-3/TRBV12-4; j_gene: TRBJ2-5; abundance: few; CDR3nt: TGTGCCAGCAGCAATGGTGAGACCCAGTACTTC; CDR3aa: CASSNGETQYF
d_gene: NA; v_gene: TRBV12-3/TRBV12-4; j_gene: TRBJ2-5; abundance: NA; CDR3nt: TGTGCCAGCAGGGGGTGGACAGAAGAGACCCAGTACTTC; CDR3aa: CASRGWTEETQYF
d_gene: TRBD1; v_gene: TRBV5-1; j_gene: TRBJ2-1; abundance: many; CDR3nt: TGCGCCAGCAGCCGGGGACAGAGCTCCTACAATGAGCAGTTCTTC; CDR3aa: CASSRGQSSYNEQFF
d_gene: NA; v_gene: TRBV12-3/TRBV12-4; j_gene: TRBJ2-5; abundance: few; CDR3nt: TGTGCCAGCAGACGGAAAATTTTGGAGACCCAGTACTTC; CDR3aa: CASRRKILETQYF
d_gene: NA; v_gene: TRBV5-1; j_gene: TRBJ2-3; abundance: once; CDR3nt: TGCGCCAGCAGCGGCAACCTAGATACGCAGTATTTT; CDR3aa: CASSGNLDTQYF
d_gene: NA; v_gene: TRBV5-1; j_gene: TRBJ2-3; abundance: few; CDR3nt: TGCGCCAGCAGCTCGGGGTTTCCAGATACGCAGTATTTT; CDR3aa: CASSSGFPDTQYF
d_gene: NA; v_gene: TRBV18; j_gene: TRBJ2-7; abundance: NA; CDR3nt: TGTGCCAGCTCACCGAGAAAAGACGAGCAGTACTTC; CDR3aa: CASSPRKDEQYF
d_gene: NA; v_gene: TRBV12-3/TRBV12-4; j_gene: TRBJ2-7; abundance: NA; CDR3nt: TGTGCCAGGTCCCGAACAGTCTCCTACGAGCAGTACTTC; CDR3aa: CARSRTVSYEQYF
d_gene: NA; v_gene: TRBV18; j_gene: TRBJ2-5; abundance: NA; CDR3nt: TGTGCCAGCTCTTCGATTGCTCAGGGCCAAGAGACCCAGTACTTC; CDR3aa: CASSSIAQGQETQYF
d_gene: NA; v_gene: TRBV7-2; j_gene: TRBJ2-5; abundance: many; CDR3nt: TGTGCCAGCAGCTTAAGAGGGGTTCAAGAGACCCAGTACTTC; CDR3aa: CASSLRGVQETQYF
d_gene: TRBD1; v_gene: TRBV7-2; j_gene: TRBJ2-1; abundance: NA; CDR3nt: TGTGCCAGCAGCCCGGGGACAGCATACAATGAGCAGTTCTTC; CDR3aa: CASSPGTAYNEQFF
d_gene: NA; v_gene: TRBV4-1; j_gene: TRBJ1-1; abundance: NA; CDR3nt: TGCGCCAGCAGCCAAGTCTCTGGGGGGGAGCCTGAAGCTTTCTTT; CDR3aa: CASSQVSGGEPEAFF
d_gene: NA; v_gene: TRBV5-1; j_gene: TRBJ1-2; abundance: NA; CDR3nt: TGCGCCAGCAGCTTGGGTGGGGGCTCTAACTATGGCTACACCTTC; CDR3aa: CASSLGGGSNYGYTF
d_gene: TRBD2; v_gene: TRBV7-3; j_gene: TRBJ2-3; abundance: NA; CDR3nt: TGTGCCAGCAGCTCGACTAGCGGGGGGATGGATACGCAGTATTTT; CDR3aa: CASSSTSGGMDTQYF
d_gene: TRBD2; v_gene: TRBV7-3; j_gene: TRBJ2-5; abundance: NA; CDR3nt: TGTGCCAGCAGCCAGCTAGCGGGGGCCTCCCAAGAGACCCAGTACTTC; CDR3aa: CASSQLAGASQETQYF
d_gene: NA; v_gene: TRBV6-5; j_gene: TRBJ1-1; abundance: few; CDR3nt: TGTGCCAGCAGTTACTCCAGAGTGGGTGAAGCTTTCTTT; CDR3aa: CASSYSRVGEAFF
d_gene: NA; v_gene: TRBV7-9; j_gene: TRBJ1-1; abundance: NA; CDR3nt: TGTGCCAGCAGAAGGGGGATCACTGAAGCTTTCTTT; CDR3aa: CASRRGITEAFF
d_gene: NA; v_gene: TRBV5-1; j_gene: TRBJ1-2; abundance: few; CDR3nt: TGCGCCAGCACCGACCCAGGGTCCTATGGCTACACCTTC; CDR3aa: CASTDPGSYGYTF
d_gene: NA; v_gene: TRBV7-9; j_gene: TRBJ1-1; abundance: few; CDR3nt: TGTGCCAGCAGCAGCGAAGCTTTCTTT; CDR3aa: CASSSEAFF
d_gene: NA; v_gene: TRBV7-9; j_gene: TRBJ2-3; abundance: NA; CDR3nt: TGTGCCAGCAGCTTAGGCGGGGATCTCACAGATACGCAGTATTTT; CDR3aa: CASSLGGDLTDTQYF
d_gene: TRBD1; v_gene: TRBV24-1; j_gene: TRBJ2-3; abundance: NA; CDR3nt: TGTGCCACCAGCCCCGGGACAGCTGGAGATACGCAGTATTTT; CDR3aa: CATSPGTAGDTQYF
d_gene: NA; v_gene: TRBV7-6; j_gene: TRBJ2-1; abundance: many; CDR3nt: TGTGCCAGCAGCTTTGGCTATGAGCAGTTCTTC; CDR3aa: CASSFGYEQFF